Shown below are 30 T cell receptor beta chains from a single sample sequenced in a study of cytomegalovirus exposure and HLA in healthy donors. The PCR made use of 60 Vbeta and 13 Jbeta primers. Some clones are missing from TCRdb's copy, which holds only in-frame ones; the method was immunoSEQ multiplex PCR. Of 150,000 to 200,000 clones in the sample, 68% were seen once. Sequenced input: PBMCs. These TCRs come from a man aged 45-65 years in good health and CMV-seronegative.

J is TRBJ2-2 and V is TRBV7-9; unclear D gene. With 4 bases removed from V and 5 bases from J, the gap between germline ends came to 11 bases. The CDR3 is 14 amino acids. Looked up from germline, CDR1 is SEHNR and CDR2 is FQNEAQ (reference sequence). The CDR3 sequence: CASSSTDSTGELFF. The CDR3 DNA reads TGTGCCAGCAGCTCTACCGATAGTACCGGGGAGCTGTTTTTT.

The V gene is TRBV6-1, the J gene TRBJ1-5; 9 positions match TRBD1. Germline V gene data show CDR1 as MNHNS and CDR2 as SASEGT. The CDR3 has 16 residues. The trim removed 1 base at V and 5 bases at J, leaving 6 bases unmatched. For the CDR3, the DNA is TGTGCCAGCAGTGAAGGGGCGGGACAGGGCCATCAGCCCCAGCATTTT. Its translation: CASSEGAGQGHQPQHF.

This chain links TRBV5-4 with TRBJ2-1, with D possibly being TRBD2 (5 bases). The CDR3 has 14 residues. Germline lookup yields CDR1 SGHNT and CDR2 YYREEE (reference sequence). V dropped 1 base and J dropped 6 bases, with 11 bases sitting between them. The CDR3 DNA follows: TGTGCCAGCAGCTTGCGGTCGGGAATCAATGAGCAGTTCTTC. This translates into CASSLRSGINEQFF.

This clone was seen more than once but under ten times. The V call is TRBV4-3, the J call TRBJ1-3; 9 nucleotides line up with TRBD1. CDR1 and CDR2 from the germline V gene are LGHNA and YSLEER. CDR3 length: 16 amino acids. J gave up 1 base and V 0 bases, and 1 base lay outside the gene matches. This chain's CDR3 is CASSQDGTGSGNTIYF. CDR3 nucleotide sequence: TGCGCCAGCAGCCAAGATGGGACAGGGTCTGGAAACACCATATATTTT.

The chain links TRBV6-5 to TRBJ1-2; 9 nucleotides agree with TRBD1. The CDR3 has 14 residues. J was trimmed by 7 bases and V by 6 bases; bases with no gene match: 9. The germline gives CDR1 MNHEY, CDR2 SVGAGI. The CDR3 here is CASSSGTGYGGYTF. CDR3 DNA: TGTGCCAGCAGCTCCGGGACAGGGTACGGTGGCTACACCTTC.

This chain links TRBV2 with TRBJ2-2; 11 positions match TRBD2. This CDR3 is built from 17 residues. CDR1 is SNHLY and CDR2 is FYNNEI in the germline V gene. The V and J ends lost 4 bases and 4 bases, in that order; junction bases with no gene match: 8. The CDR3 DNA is TGTGCCAGCAGTGTGTTTAGCGGGGGGGTTGGCACCGGGGAGCTGTTTTTT. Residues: CASSVFSGGVGTGELFF.

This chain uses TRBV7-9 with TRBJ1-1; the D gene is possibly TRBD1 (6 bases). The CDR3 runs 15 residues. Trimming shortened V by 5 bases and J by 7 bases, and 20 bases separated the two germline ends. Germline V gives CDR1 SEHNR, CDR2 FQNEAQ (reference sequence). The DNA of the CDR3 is TGTGCCAGCAGCCCCGCGGGCTTACAGGGTAATGAAGCTTTCTTT. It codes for CASSPAGLQGNEAFF. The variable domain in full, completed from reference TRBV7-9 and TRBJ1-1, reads DTGVSQNPRHKITKRGQNVTFRCDPISEHNRLYWYRQTLGQGPEFLTYFQNEAQLEKSRLLSDRFSAERPKGSFSTLEIQRTEQGDSAMYLCASSPAGLQGNEAFFGQGTRLTVV.

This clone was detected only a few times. The CDR3 is CASSQKVGDTGELFF. Written as DNA, the CDR3 is TGTGCCAGCAGCCAAAAAGTGGGAGACACCGGGGAGCTGTTTTTT. This chain joins TRBV14 and TRBJ2-2, with D possibly matching TRBD2 (5 bases). Trimming stripped 2 bases from V and 3 bases from J, with 10 bases between. The CDR3 runs to 15 residues. Per the germline V gene, CDR1 is SGHDN and CDR2 is FVKESK.

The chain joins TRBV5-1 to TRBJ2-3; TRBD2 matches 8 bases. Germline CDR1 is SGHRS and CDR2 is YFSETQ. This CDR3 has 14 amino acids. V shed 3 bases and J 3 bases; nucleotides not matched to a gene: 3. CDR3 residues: CASSWIAGTDTQYF. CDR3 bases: TGCGCCAGCAGCTGGATAGCGGGGACAGATACGCAGTATTTT.

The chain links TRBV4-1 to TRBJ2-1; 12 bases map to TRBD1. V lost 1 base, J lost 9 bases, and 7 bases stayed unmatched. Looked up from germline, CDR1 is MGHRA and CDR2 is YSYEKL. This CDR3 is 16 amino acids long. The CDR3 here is CASSQAPGQGAVEQFF. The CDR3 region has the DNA TGCGCCAGCAGCCAAGCTCCGGGACAGGGGGCGGTTGAGCAGTTCTTC.

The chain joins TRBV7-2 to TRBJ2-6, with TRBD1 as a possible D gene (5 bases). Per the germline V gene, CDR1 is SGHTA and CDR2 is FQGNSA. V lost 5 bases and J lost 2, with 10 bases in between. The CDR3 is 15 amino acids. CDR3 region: CASSADSPGANVLTF. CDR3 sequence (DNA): TGTGCCAGCAGCGCCGACAGCCCTGGGGCCAACGTCCTGACTTTC.

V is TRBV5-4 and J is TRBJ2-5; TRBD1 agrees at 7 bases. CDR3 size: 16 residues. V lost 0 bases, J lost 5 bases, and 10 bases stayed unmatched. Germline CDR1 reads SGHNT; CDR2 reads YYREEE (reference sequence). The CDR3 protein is CASSLANRGSGETQYF. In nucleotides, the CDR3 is TGTGCCAGCAGCTTGGCTAACAGGGGATCCGGTGAGACCCAGTACTTC.

CDR3 in amino acids: CASSLAGTSGGLNEQFF. CDR3 bases: TGTGCCAGCAGCTTAGCCGGGACTAGTGGGGGCCTCAATGAGCAGTTCTTC. The chain recombines TRBV11-2 with TRBJ2-1; 8 bases align to TRBD2. V lost 1 base, J lost 6 bases, and 11 bases stayed unmatched. Germline V gene sequence: CDR1 SGHAT, CDR2 FQNNGV. This CDR3 has 17 amino acids.

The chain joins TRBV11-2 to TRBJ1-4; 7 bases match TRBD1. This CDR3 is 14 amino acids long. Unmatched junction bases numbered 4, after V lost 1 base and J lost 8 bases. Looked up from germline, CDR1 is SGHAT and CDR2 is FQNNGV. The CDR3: CASSLVSGGEKLFF. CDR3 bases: TGTGCCAGCAGCTTAGTTTCAGGGGGGGAAAAACTGTTTTTT.

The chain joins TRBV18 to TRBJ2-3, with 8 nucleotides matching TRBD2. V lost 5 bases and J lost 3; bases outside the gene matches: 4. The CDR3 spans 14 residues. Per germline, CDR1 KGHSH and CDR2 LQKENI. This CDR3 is CASSKRGRTDTQYF. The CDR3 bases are TGTGCCAGCTCAAAGCGGGGGAGGACAGATACGCAGTATTTT.

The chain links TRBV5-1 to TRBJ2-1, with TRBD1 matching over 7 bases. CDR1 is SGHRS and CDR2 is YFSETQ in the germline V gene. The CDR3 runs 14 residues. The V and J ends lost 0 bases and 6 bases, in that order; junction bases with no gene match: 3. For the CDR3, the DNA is TGCGCCAGCAGCTTGGACCACAGGGGCAATGAGCAGTTCTTC. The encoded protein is CASSLDHRGNEQFF.

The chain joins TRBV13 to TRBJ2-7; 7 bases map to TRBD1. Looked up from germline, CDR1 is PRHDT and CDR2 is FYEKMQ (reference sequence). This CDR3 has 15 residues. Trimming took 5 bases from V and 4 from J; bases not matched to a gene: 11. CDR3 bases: TGTGCCAGCAGCCTTGGGACAGCGAGGGGTTACGAGCAGTACTTC. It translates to CASSLGTARGYEQYF.

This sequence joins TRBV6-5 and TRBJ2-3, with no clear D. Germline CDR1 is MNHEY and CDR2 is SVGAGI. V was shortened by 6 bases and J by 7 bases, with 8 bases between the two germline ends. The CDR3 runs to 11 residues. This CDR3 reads CASSWANTQYF. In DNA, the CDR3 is TGTGCCAGCAGCTGGGCAAATACGCAGTATTTT.

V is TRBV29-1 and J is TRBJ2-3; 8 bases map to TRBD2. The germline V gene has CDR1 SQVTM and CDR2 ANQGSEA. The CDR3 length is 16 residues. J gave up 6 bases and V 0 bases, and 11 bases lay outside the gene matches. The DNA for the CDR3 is TGCAGCGTTGAAGATCTCTCGCGGGGGGCCGGGGATACGCAGTATTTT. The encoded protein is CSVEDLSRGAGDTQYF.

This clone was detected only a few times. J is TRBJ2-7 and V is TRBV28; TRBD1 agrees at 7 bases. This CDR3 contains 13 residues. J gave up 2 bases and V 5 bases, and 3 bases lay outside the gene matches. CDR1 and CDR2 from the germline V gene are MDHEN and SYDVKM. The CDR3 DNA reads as TGTGCCAGCAGTGGGACAGATGCCTACGAGCAGTACTTC. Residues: CASSGTDAYEQYF.

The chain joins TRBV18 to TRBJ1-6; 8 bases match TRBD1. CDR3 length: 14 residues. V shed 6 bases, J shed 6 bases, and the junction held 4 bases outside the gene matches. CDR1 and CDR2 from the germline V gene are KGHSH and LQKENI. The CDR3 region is CASSGTGGNSPLHF. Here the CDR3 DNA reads TGTGCCAGCTCTGGGACAGGAGGTAATTCACCCCTCCACTTT. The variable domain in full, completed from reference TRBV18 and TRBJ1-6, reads NAGVMQNPRHLVRRRGQEARLRCSPMKGHSHVYWYRQLPEEGLKFMVYLQKENIIDESGMPKERFSAEFPKEGPSILRIQQVVRGDSAAYFCASSGTGGNSPLHFGNGTRLTVT.

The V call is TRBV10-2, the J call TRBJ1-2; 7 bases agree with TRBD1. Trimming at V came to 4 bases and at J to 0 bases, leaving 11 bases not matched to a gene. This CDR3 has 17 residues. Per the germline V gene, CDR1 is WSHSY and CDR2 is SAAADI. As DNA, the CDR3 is TGCGCCAGCAGTGTGGAGGGGGCATCTTCCTCTAACTATGGCTACACCTTC. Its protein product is CASSVEGASSSNYGYTF.

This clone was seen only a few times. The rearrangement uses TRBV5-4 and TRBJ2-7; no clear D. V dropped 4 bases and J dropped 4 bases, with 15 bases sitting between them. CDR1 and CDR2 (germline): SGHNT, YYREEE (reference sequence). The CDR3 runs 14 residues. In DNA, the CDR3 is TGTGCCAGCAGCCCAGCAAGGTCCGGGTACGAGCAGTACTTC. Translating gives CASSPARSGYEQYF.

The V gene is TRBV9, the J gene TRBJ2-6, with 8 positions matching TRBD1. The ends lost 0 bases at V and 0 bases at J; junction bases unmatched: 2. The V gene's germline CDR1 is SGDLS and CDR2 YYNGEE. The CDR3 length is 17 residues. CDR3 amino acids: CASSVVQGDSGANVLTF. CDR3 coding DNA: TGTGCCAGCAGCGTAGTACAGGGGGACTCTGGGGCCAACGTCCTGACTTTC.

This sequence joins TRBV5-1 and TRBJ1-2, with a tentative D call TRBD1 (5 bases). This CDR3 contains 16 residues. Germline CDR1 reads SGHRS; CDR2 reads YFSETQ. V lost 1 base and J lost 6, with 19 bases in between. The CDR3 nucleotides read TGCGCCAGCAGCTTGAGAATTGGGGCCGGTGCGGATGGCTACACCTTC. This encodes CASSLRIGAGADGYTF.

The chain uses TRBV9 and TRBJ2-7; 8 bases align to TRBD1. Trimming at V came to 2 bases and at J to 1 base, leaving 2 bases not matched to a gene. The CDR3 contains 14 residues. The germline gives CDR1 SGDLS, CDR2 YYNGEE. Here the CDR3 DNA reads TGTGCCAGCAGCGTGGACAGGGAGTCCTACGAGCAGTACTTC. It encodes CASSVDRESYEQYF.

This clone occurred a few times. The CDR3 bases are TGTGCCAGCAGAATGGGACAGGCCCTATCGACTTTCTTT. This codes for CASRMGQALSTFF. The gene calls are TRBV28 and TRBJ1-1, with 8 bases that match TRBD1. Losses at the gene ends were 6 bases for V and 12 bases for J; bases not matched to a gene: 12. This CDR3 is built from 13 residues. Germline V gene sequence: CDR1 MDHEN, CDR2 SYDVKM.

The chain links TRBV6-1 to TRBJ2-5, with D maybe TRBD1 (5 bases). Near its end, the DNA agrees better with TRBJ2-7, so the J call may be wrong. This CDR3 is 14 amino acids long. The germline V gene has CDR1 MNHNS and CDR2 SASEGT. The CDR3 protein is CASSEVAGPYEQYF. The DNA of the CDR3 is TGTGCCAGCAGTGAAGTGGCAGGGCCCTACGAGCAGTACTTC.

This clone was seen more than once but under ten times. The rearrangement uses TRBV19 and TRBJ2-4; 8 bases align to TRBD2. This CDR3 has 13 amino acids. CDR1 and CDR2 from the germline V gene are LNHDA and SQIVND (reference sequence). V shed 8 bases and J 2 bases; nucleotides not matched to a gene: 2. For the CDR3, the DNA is TGTGCCAGTCGGGAGGGACCCAAAAACATTCAGTACTTC. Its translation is CASREGPKNIQYF.

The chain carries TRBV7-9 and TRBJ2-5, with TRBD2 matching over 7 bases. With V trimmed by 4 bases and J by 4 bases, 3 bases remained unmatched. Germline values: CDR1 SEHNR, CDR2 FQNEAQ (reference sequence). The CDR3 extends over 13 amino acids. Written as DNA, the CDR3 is TGTGCCAGCAGCTCGGGGGGACGAGAGACCCAGTACTTC. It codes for CASSSGGRETQYF.